This T cell receptor (beta chain) was profiled in a study of T cells in Graves' hyperthyroidism and ophthalmopathy. This clonotype was counted at least ten times. Its antigen is currently unknown. From germline, CDR1 is SEHNR and CDR2 FQNEAQ (reference sequence). The CDR3 consists of 15 residues. The V gene lost 7 bases and the J gene lost 3 bases, with 18 bases spanning the gap. Study-level findings and limits: The model forecast ophthalmopathy, anticipating it by a median about six months before onset. Ophthalmopathy and stable hyperthyroidism were told apart by a 13 V-J model.

TCR beta CDR3 region amplification was performed from RNA transcripts. The TCR CDR3 was amplified in a first-round RT-PCR using the HTBI primer set. A single record per CDR3 protein comes from TCRdb applying MiXCR to the multiplex PCR reads. The table shows a few hundred thousand distinct CDR3 sequences, with more than 45% occurring only once. The origin of this receptor is a young woman with Graves' hyperthyroidism. The J gene is TRBJ1-1, the V gene TRBV7-9; D is ambiguous. Sample: peripheral blood or thyroid tissue (not recorded which). CDR3 DNA sequence: TGTGCCAGCATCCAAGGGCAGCGGGATTACACTGAAGCTTTCTTT. Translation: CASIQGQRDYTEAFF.